This TCR beta chain was captured by sequencing in a study of OX40 agonist ivuxolimab in advanced cancers. To note about this clone: Antigen unknown.

Germline V gene sequence: CDR1 SNHLY, CDR2 FYNNEI. The J segment lost 2 bases and the V segment lost 6 bases, leaving 8 bases of the junction unmatched. The CDR3 is 17 amino acids. General study points: Also showing low normalized T-cell clonal expansion were some of the nonresponders. Antigen targets of the expanded peripheral T cells went undetermined.

Sequencing was performed with immunoSEQ multiplex PCR; in TCRdb, only in-frame clones are kept and a portion is missing. The sample includes 35,000 to 45,000 clones, roughly 92% seen only once; the top ten take around 15%. This chain joins TRBV2 and TRBJ2-3, with TRBD2 identical over 13 bases. The sample consisted of CD4+ or CD8+ T cells sorted from blood, taken in a trial of the OX40 agonist ivuxolimab. The clonotype comes from an adult with an advanced solid tumor such as melanoma, head and neck, liver or kidney cancer. The CDR3 DNA follows: TGTGCCAGCAGAAAACCGGGACTAGCGGGACCCACAGATACGCAGTATTTT. It yields the protein CASRKPGLAGPTDTQYF.